This T cell receptor beta chain was observed in a study of cytomegalovirus exposure and HLA in healthy donors. Notes on the study in general: Several of the most significant clusters were apparently associated with common viral pathogens in a later analysis. Most CMV-associated TCR beta chains appeared HLA-restricted in a later analysis. TCR beta V- and J-gene trimming, according to a later analysis, was linked to a missense DCLRE1C variant. Upon later analysis, HLA-associated TCR beta chains proved more clonally expanded than other, equally common chains.

Comment on this clone: What it binds is not known.

Both 60 Vbeta primers and 13 Jbeta primers went into the PCR. Repertoires were generated with immunoSEQ multiplex PCR, while TCRdb's copy carries only in-frame clones and drops some. Of 150,000 to 200,000 clones listed, around 70% are singletons. Trimming pared 3 bases from V and 0 bases from J, leaving 9 bases between. The germline V gene encodes CDR1 SGDLS and CDR2 YYNGEE. The CDR3 consists of 15 residues. This clonotype was obtained from a man aged 18 to 29 in good health and CMV-seropositive. The sample consisted of PBMCs. The chain couples TRBV9 to TRBJ1-4; D uncertain. The CDR3 coding sequence is TGTGCCAGCAGCGCAAGCTCTGCAACTAATGAAAAACTGTTTTTT. It translates to CASSASSATNEKLFF.